This is a list of T cell receptor beta chains from one sample in a study of blood T cells in healthy people across ages. Each CDR3 protein is one row after TCRdb ran MiXCR on the 5' RACE reads. Here the sample spans about 620,000 distinct CDR3 sequences, 21% being singletons. Sequences were obtained from blood. The receptors shown here come from a man in his sixties or seventies in good health. The CDR3 runs from the conserved cysteine through the conserved F or W. The D gene is left open where the match is weak. Rows may omit the clone size; those that give it use once, few, many or a size class.

abundance	v_gene	j_gene	d_gene	CDR3aa	CDR3nt
few	TRBV3-1	TRBJ1-5	NA	CVSSQSPPRGDSNQPQHF	TGTGTCAGCAGCCAATCCCCGCCCCGGGGGGATAGCAATCAGCCCCAGCATTTT
few	TRBV7-9	TRBJ2-7	NA	CASNNLDRRSEQYF	TGTGCCAGCAATAACCTTGACAGGCGGAGCGAGCAGTACTTC
few	TRBV7-9	TRBJ2-1	TRBD2	CASSEDAGAALSEQFF	TGTGCCAGCAGCGAAGACGCGGGAGCGGCCCTTAGTGAGCAGTTCTTC
NA	TRBV27	TRBJ2-7	NA	CASSPTVYYEQYF	TGTGCCAGCAGCCCGACAGTATACTACGAGCAGTACTTC
NA	TRBV20-1	TRBJ2-5	NA	CSASEIRETQYF	TGCAGTGCTAGCGAAATAAGGGAGACCCAGTACTTC
many	TRBV28	TRBJ2-5	NA	CASSLGRWETQYF	TGTGCCAGCAGTTTAGGCCGGTGGGAGACCCAGTACTTC
NA	TRBV2	TRBJ1-5	TRBD1	CASTDRASNQPQHF	TGTGCCAGTACGGACAGGGCCAGCAATCAGCCCCAGCATTTT
NA	TRBV25-1	TRBJ1-2	NA	CASSDIYGYTF	TGTGCCAGCAGTGATATCTATGGCTACACCTTC
NA	TRBV28	TRBJ2-7	TRBD1	CASSSTGGSPPYEQYF	TGTGCCAGCAGTTCTACAGGGGGAAGCCCCCCCTACGAGCAGTACTTC
few	TRBV6-2/TRBV6-3	TRBJ2-3	NA	CASSYESDTQYF	TGTGCCAGCAGTTACGAGTCAGATACGCAGTATTTT
few	TRBV20-1	TRBJ1-1	NA	CSARVRVTEAFF	TGCAGTGCTAGAGTTAGGGTCACTGAAGCTTTCTTT
few	TRBV5-6	TRBJ2-7	NA	CASSLPPGTSYEQYF	TGTGCCAGCAGCTTGCCCCCCGGGACGTCCTACGAGCAGTACTTC
few	TRBV15	TRBJ2-2	NA	CATSRVTGELFF	TGTGCCACCAGCAGAGTCACCGGGGAGCTGTTTTTT
NA	TRBV12-3/TRBV12-4	TRBJ2-5	TRBD2	CASSSTRILAGGQETQYF	TGTGCCAGCAGTTCGACGCGAATACTAGCGGGAGGACAAGAGACCCAGTACTTC
once	TRBV5-6	TRBJ2-7	TRBD1	CASSRNRGLNF	TGTGCCAGCAGCAGAAACAGGGGGCTAAACTTC
NA	TRBV20-1	TRBJ2-5	NA	CSARAEISSETQYF	TGCAGTGCTAGAGCCGAGATCTCGTCCGAGACCCAGTACTTC
few	TRBV7-2	TRBJ1-4	NA	CASSFDGESEKLFF	TGTGCCAGCAGCTTTGACGGGGAAAGTGAAAAACTGTTTTTT
few	TRBV3-1	TRBJ1-6	NA	CASSPPGSPLHF	TGTGCCAGCAGCCCCCCGGGATCGCCCCTCCACTTT
NA	TRBV27	TRBJ1-1	NA	CASSTRAGNTEAFF	TGTGCCAGCAGCACCCGAGCGGGGAACACTGAAGCTTTCTTT
few	TRBV4-3	TRBJ2-5	TRBD1	CASSQRGQGETQYF	TGCGCCAGCAGCCAACGGGGACAGGGGGAGACCCAGTACTTC
NA	TRBV5-6	TRBJ2-1	TRBD2	CASSRSGTRKNEQFF	TGTGCCAGCAGCCGTAGCGGGACTAGGAAGAATGAGCAGTTCTTC
NA	TRBV20-1	TRBJ2-1	TRBD2	CSAPGSGSIYNEQFF	TGCAGTGCCCCGGGTAGCGGGAGTATTTACAATGAGCAGTTCTTC
NA	TRBV6-5	TRBJ1-4	TRBD1	CASSPTGRNEKLFF	TGTGCCAGCAGTCCGACAGGGCGAAATGAAAAACTGTTTTTT
NA	TRBV27	TRBJ1-1	NA	CASSFLSPWETEAFF	TGTGCCAGCAGTTTCCTAAGCCCCTGGGAGACTGAAGCTTTCTTT
NA	TRBV29-1	TRBJ2-1	NA	CSVEVDPYNEQFF	TGCAGCGTTGAGGTGGATCCTTACAATGAGCAGTTCTTC
NA	TRBV7-2	TRBJ2-5	TRBD2	CASSASGRVETQYF	TGTGCCAGCAGCGCTAGCGGGAGGGTTGAGACCCAGTACTTC
NA	TRBV10-3	TRBJ1-1	NA	CAIKDRPGTEAFF	TGTGCCATCAAGGACCGACCGGGGACTGAAGCTTTCTTT
NA	TRBV6-6	TRBJ2-2	TRBD1	CASSYPGQGNGELFF	TGTGCCAGCAGTTACCCGGGACAGGGGAACGGGGAGCTGTTTTTT
NA	TRBV5-1	TRBJ1-1	NA	CASSWLGTENTEAFF	TGCGCCAGCAGCTGGCTCGGGACTGAGAACACTGAAGCTTTCTTT
NA	TRBV5-5	TRBJ1-3	NA	CASSLTVFSGNTIYF	TGTGCCAGCAGCTTGACGGTCTTCTCCGGAAACACCATATATTTT
NA	TRBV12-5	TRBJ2-1	NA	CASGLDGLPNEQFF	TGTGCTAGTGGTTTGGACGGGCTACCCAATGAGCAGTTCTTC
few	TRBV9	TRBJ2-7	NA	CASSVGLLSDEQYF	TGTGCCAGCAGCGTAGGCCTGCTCAGCGACGAGCAGTACTTC
NA	TRBV20-1	TRBJ2-3	TRBD2	CSARVLAGSTDTQYF	TGCAGTGCTAGGGTTCTAGCGGGGAGCACAGATACGCAGTATTTT
few	TRBV7-2	TRBJ1-5	TRBD1	CASSLRTGGFNSNQPQHF	TGTGCCAGCAGCCTCAGGACAGGGGGCTTTAATAGCAATCAGCCCCAGCATTTT
few	TRBV6-1	TRBJ2-4	NA	CASSRENIQYF	TGTGCCAGCAGCCGGGAAAACATTCAGTACTTC
NA	TRBV5-1	TRBJ1-2	TRBD1	CASSVDRGIYGYTF	TGCGCCAGCAGCGTGGACAGGGGGATCTATGGCTACACCTTC
few	TRBV9	TRBJ1-4	NA	CASSAQATNEKLFF	TGTGCCAGCAGCGCACAGGCAACTAATGAAAAACTGTTTTTT
few	TRBV11-2	TRBJ2-1	NA	CASSNTQGKYNEQFF	TGTGCCAGCAGCAACACCCAGGGAAAGTACAATGAGCAGTTCTTC
NA	TRBV5-5	TRBJ1-1	NA	CASSLEALSGAFF	TGTGCCAGCAGCTTGGAGGCCCTTTCTGGGGCTTTCTTT
few	TRBV7-2	TRBJ2-3	NA	CASSFQSSGRATDTQYF	TGTGCCAGCAGCTTCCAGTCCTCGGGACGGGCGACAGATACGCAGTATTTT
large	TRBV20-1	TRBJ2-1	NA	CSARVIGSSSYNEQFF	TGCAGTGCTAGAGTGATCGGATCGAGCTCCTACAATGAGCAGTTCTTC
NA	TRBV30	TRBJ1-1	NA	CAWSVVGSNTEAFF	TGTGCCTGGAGTGTGGTAGGGTCGAACACTGAAGCTTTCTTT
NA	TRBV29-1	TRBJ2-1	TRBD1	CSVGQGAGEQFF	TGCAGCGTTGGACAGGGGGCGGGTGAGCAGTTCTTC
NA	TRBV10-3	TRBJ2-1	TRBD2	CAIGDGGGYNEQFF	TGTGCCATCGGGGATGGCGGGGGGTACAATGAGCAGTTCTTC
NA	TRBV3-1	TRBJ2-1	TRBD2	CASSRPLAGPRQFF	TGTGCCAGCAGCCGCCCCCTAGCGGGTCCCCGGCAGTTCTTC
NA	TRBV7-3	TRBJ2-7	NA	CASSLSSSEPYEQYF	TGTGCCAGCAGCTTATCGTCTAGCGAGCCCTACGAGCAGTACTTC
few	TRBV5-1	TRBJ2-4	TRBD2	CASSLGPSLAGAAKNIQYF	TGCGCCAGCAGCTTGGGGCCCTCTCTAGCGGGAGCGGCCAAAAACATTCAGTACTTC
few	TRBV6-1	TRBJ2-1	TRBD2	CASSGFVSGAYNEQFF	TGTGCCAGCAGTGGATTCGTTAGCGGGGCCTACAATGAGCAGTTCTTC
NA	TRBV3-1	TRBJ1-3	NA	CASSQDLGQRGNTIYF	TGTGCCAGCAGCCAAGATCTCGGACAGCGCGGAAACACCATATATTTT
NA	TRBV30	TRBJ2-1	TRBD2	CAWSALAGFYNEQFF	TGTGCCTGGAGCGCTCTAGCGGGCTTTTACAATGAGCAGTTCTTC
NA	TRBV24-1	TRBJ2-1	TRBD2	CATSDWASGRAVEQFF	TGTGCCACCAGTGATTGGGCGAGCGGGAGGGCGGTTGAGCAGTTCTTC
NA	TRBV4-3	TRBJ1-5	NA	CASSPQAGGNQPQHF	TGCGCCAGCAGCCCCCAGGCAGGGGGCAATCAGCCCCAGCATTTT
few	TRBV18	TRBJ2-1	NA	CASSPRRSNEQFF	TGTGCCAGCTCACCACGCCGGAGTAATGAGCAGTTCTTC
few	TRBV3-1	TRBJ2-1	TRBD2	CASSSTSGGTGEQFF	TGTGCCAGCAGCTCGACTAGCGGGGGAACGGGTGAGCAGTTCTTC
few	TRBV15	TRBJ2-1	TRBD2	CATSGSFNNEQFF	TGTGCAACTAGCGGGAGTTTCAACAATGAGCAGTTCTTC